This TCR beta chain originates from a study of tumor and adjacent non-tumor tissue in lung cancer (dated by TCRdb to about 2018). As for the study more broadly: By cancer type, the cohort comprised eleven to twelve adenocarcinoma patients, 2 squamous cell carcinoma patients and 1 small cell lung cancer patient. Around 30 paired specimens, one tumor and one normal lung sample per patient, were profiled by TCRbeta CDR3 sequencing. The roughly 15 enrolled patients, of whom 10 were men and 5 were women, were aged roughly 31 to 85 years and were diagnosed with TNM stage I to III disease. The study compared bulk TCRbeta repertoires from lung tumor tissue and matched distant non-tumor lung tissue of more than 12 lung cancer patients. In total, sequencing yielded 125,075,908 productive TCRbeta reads, which works out to an average of about 4 million reads per sample. On the study overall, not on this receptor specifically: Significantly higher TCR diversity was found in younger patients, and higher tumor TCR diversity was associated with shorter overall and disease-free survival. Neither the sequencing platform nor unique molecular identifiers are named or mentioned anywhere in the methods. Peripheral blood was not sequenced, so blood TCRbeta repertoires were not examined in the lung cancer patients of the study. In normal lung, the top 100 clones accounted for a significantly larger cumulative share of the repertoire than in tumor tissue. Tumor tissue showed significantly higher TCR diversity (inverse Simpson) than normal lung tissue, at around 450 vs 150 (P = 0.0075, Mann-Whitney U test). With only around 16 patients in the cohort, the authors noted that larger samples and more detailed clinical data are needed.

RNA was extracted from bulk unsorted tissue and checked for quality with a NanoDrop ND-1000 and an Agilent 2100. All donors had newly diagnosed lung cancer, had not received prior chemotherapy, and were admitted for thoracic surgery in China between August and November 2014. Patients who had received previous radiotherapy or chemotherapy, or who had another concurrent cancer, were excluded from the study. Pieces of surgical tissue measuring 1-2 cm3 were kept in RNAlater solution and held at -80 degrees C until needed. This clonotype has ten or more counts. Its antigen is unknown. No much larger clone is present one base from it, and per-base qualities are unavailable. The germline V gene (reference sequence) sets CDR1 to SGHKS and CDR2 to YYEKEE. V gives up 4 bases and J gives up 5 bases, and the segment between their germline ends measures 15 bases. The CDR3 runs 15 amino acids, cysteine and phenylalanine included. Of all the DNA, just the CDR3 is kept, 45 bases in frame from base 1.

Libraries were constructed by multiplex PCR. These reads were obtained on an Illumina HiSeq 2500. TCRbeta libraries were constructed through three rounds of nested PCR with primers (Table S4) according to protocols modified from ARM-PCR. Before sequencing, PCR products in the 200-500 bp range were cut out of the gel and cleaned up using the QIAquick gel extraction kit. For the original study's pipeline: Trimmomatic was used to clean the reads, FLASH was used to merge the reads into complete CDR3 sequences, and MiTCR was used to assign the reads to V(D)J germline segments. Clonal diversity was computed as the inverse Simpson's index with VDJtools. In-frame sequences without a premature stop codon were defined as productive reads. TCRdb reanalyzed the raw reads on its own, using fastp at Q25 for trimming and MiXCR for clone calling, and kept in-frame beta chains. When rows share a CDR3 protein, they turn into one entry using the most common DNA and genes. None of the V and J calls come from the authors' own analysis; TCRdb made them. The sample has under 140,000 distinct CDR3 sequences on record, nearly 85% of them singletons. The leading ten clones occupy roughly 20% of the sample.

The receptor was isolated from a man in his sixties or seventies with non-small cell lung cancer. The sequenced material came from lung tumor tissue. The chain employs TRBV5-5 and TRBJ2-2; a tentative D match to TRBD2 spans 5 bases. Here the CDR3 is given as CASSPGLGVTGELFF. The nucleotides read TGTGCCAGCAGCCCGGGATTGGGAGTTACCGGGGAGCTGTTTTTT.